Listed below are T cell receptor beta chains from one sample, sequenced in a study of blood T cell repertoires in COVID-19. Method: immunoSEQ multiplex PCR; TCRdb's copy keeps in-frame clones and lacks some. The table records 140,000 to 150,000 clones, roughly nine tenths of them present only once. Sequencing was carried out using peripheral blood. The receptors derive from a human donor with COVID-19, enrolled during active disease. The donor label of this sample is uncertain. CDR3s include the opening cysteine and the closing phenylalanine or tryptophan. D genes are given only for firm matches. Size is stated for part of the rows, as once, few or many counts, or as a class when the clone is expanded.

cdr3_aa: CASSIGTRRNWGLSTDTQYF
j_call: TRBJ2-3
clone_size: .
d_call: .
v_call: TRBV19

cdr3_aa: CAIRDTGAGNTIYF
j_call: TRBJ1-3
clone_size: .
d_call: TRBD1
v_call: TRBV10-3

cdr3_aa: CATQGTGGNTEAFF
j_call: TRBJ1-1
clone_size: .
d_call: .
v_call: TRBV19

cdr3_aa: CASSLDSASTDTQYF
j_call: TRBJ2-3
clone_size: .
d_call: .
v_call: TRBV27

cdr3_aa: CASSLALRGGSSYNEQFF
j_call: TRBJ2-1
clone_size: .
d_call: .
v_call: TRBV7-6

cdr3_aa: CSVGGQGVDTGELFF
j_call: TRBJ2-2
clone_size: .
d_call: TRBD1
v_call: TRBV29-1

cdr3_aa: CASSPNTGGGGNTIYF
j_call: TRBJ1-3
clone_size: .
d_call: TRBD1
v_call: TRBV18

cdr3_aa: CATRDEGTDTQYF
j_call: TRBJ2-3
clone_size: .
d_call: .
v_call: TRBV24-1

cdr3_aa: CASSYSNGFSYEQYF
j_call: TRBJ2-7
clone_size: .
d_call: .
v_call: TRBV6-5

cdr3_aa: CATGAEGTYEQYF
j_call: TRBJ2-7
clone_size: .
d_call: .
v_call: TRBV2

cdr3_aa: CASSPPSQGGNEQFF
j_call: TRBJ2-1
clone_size: .
d_call: .
v_call: TRBV18

cdr3_aa: CATSDLSGETDTQYF
j_call: TRBJ2-3
clone_size: .
d_call: .
v_call: TRBV24-1

cdr3_aa: CAISESNRRSF
j_call: TRBJ1-2
clone_size: .
d_call: .
v_call: TRBV10-3

cdr3_aa: CASSVARLAAEQFF
j_call: TRBJ2-1
clone_size: .
d_call: TRBD2
v_call: TRBV9

cdr3_aa: CASSEGRGQETQYF
j_call: TRBJ2-5
clone_size: .
d_call: TRBD2
v_call: TRBV5-1

cdr3_aa: CASSQIGQGSSYGYTF
j_call: TRBJ1-2
clone_size: once
d_call: TRBD1
v_call: TRBV4-1

cdr3_aa: CASSKRVSSYEQYF
j_call: TRBJ2-7
clone_size: .
d_call: .
v_call: TRBV13

cdr3_aa: CASRITRLGNPYEQYF
j_call: TRBJ2-7
clone_size: .
d_call: .
v_call: TRBV5-5

cdr3_aa: CASSPRQSNQPQHF
j_call: TRBJ1-5
clone_size: .
d_call: .
v_call: TRBV19

cdr3_aa: CASNLAGGGYEQYF
j_call: TRBJ2-7
clone_size: .
d_call: TRBD2
v_call: TRBV6-5

cdr3_aa: CASSLLTPGLAGGGEFF
j_call: TRBJ2-1
clone_size: .
d_call: TRBD2
v_call: TRBV11-3

cdr3_aa: CASSVTQGQSNQPQHF
j_call: TRBJ1-5
clone_size: .
d_call: TRBD1
v_call: TRBV6-1

cdr3_aa: CASSGEGEKLFF
j_call: TRBJ1-4
clone_size: .
d_call: .
v_call: TRBV7-9

cdr3_aa: CAISRRTGDTEAFF
j_call: TRBJ1-1
clone_size: .
d_call: TRBD1
v_call: TRBV10-3

cdr3_aa: CASSQVRLAWAYNEQFF
j_call: TRBJ2-1
clone_size: .
d_call: TRBD2
v_call: TRBV14

cdr3_aa: CASSLARLQSGNTIYF
j_call: TRBJ1-3
clone_size: once
d_call: .
v_call: TRBV7-2

cdr3_aa: CASSEGGTSGGDTGELFF
j_call: TRBJ2-2
clone_size: .
d_call: TRBD2
v_call: TRBV6-4